This record looks at one T cell receptor beta chain sequence and its context. This sample was included in a study of blood T cell repertoires in COVID-19. At the level of the study: Some COVID-19 samples were acute and others convalescent; all came from the United States, Italy and Spain. In each case, the material was cDNA or gDNA derived from T cells, B-cell-depleted T cells, or PBMCs.

In the source study's methods: Amplification from reference gene primers served as the basis for estimated nucleated cell counts. Clones were sequenced by immunoSEQ multiplex PCR, and TCRdb holds only the in-frame ones, with some missing. That table furnishes V, J and clone size, whereas the DNA furnished D and trimming. The sample lists 200,000 to 300,000 clones; around 86% were seen once. Patients from Seattle were sampled longitudinally, starting during active infection. CDR3 length equals 13 residues. The ends lost 1 base at V and 6 bases at J; junction bases unmatched: 0. CDR1 and CDR2 from the germline V gene are SGHTA and FQGNSA.

The TCR sequence derives from a woman aged 55 to 70 with COVID-19, enrolled during active disease. The sample taken for sequencing was peripheral blood. V and J are TRBV7-2 and TRBJ2-4; TRBD1 matches 7 bases. The CDR3 protein is CASSLGQGNIQYF. The CDR3 nucleotides are TGTGCCAGCAGCTTAGGACAGGGAAACATTCAGTACTTC.